This paragraph reports one T cell receptor (beta chain). Its antigen is not identified. At the DNA level, this CDR3 is encoded by other sequences in the same sample as well. Sequencing used immunoSEQ multiplex PCR; TCRdb keeps in-frame clones, though not all of them. Of around 2.1 million clones in the sample, around 95% were seen once. The CDR3 has 14 amino acids. Trimming took 3 bases from V and 6 from J, leaving 10 bases between them. Looked up from germline, CDR1 is SGHRS and CDR2 is YFSETQ. The entry originates in a study of shared clonotypes between healthy human individuals. Study-wide points: Shared clonotypes across all four donors exceeded non-shared ones in generation probability.

Sequenced: naive CD4+ T cells sorted from blood. Specified subset: CD45RA+ positively selected. This clonotype was obtained from a man younger than 35 in good health. The rearrangement joins TRBV5-1 to TRBJ1-6, with D tentatively TRBD1 (6 bases). Written as DNA, the CDR3 is TGCGCCAGCAGCTCGACAGGAGGTAATTCACCCCTCCACTTT. This gives the protein CASSSTGGNSPLHF.